The rows below give T cell receptor beta chains drawn from one sample of a study of blood T cell repertoires in COVID-19. Sequenced by immunoSEQ multiplex PCR; TCRdb stores in-frame clones only, minus some. Of tens of thousands of clones listed, over 60% were seen once; the top ten hold 25% to 30%. The sample was peripheral blood. These receptors all come from a woman in her 70s with acute or convalescent COVID-19. CDR3s include the opening cysteine and the closing phenylalanine or tryptophan. Fields, in order: clone size, J gene, V gene, D gene, CDR3 DNA, CDR3 protein. D genes are given only for firm matches. Clone size, where shown, is once, few, many, or a class for clones that have expanded.

abundance: few
j_gene: TRBJ1-5
v_gene: TRBV15
d_gene: TRBD1
CDR3nt: TGTGCCACCAGCATTTCTAACTTAGGCAGGGGGGTTTATAGCAATCAGCCCCAGCATTTT
CDR3aa: CATSISNLGRGVYSNQPQHF

abundance: -
j_gene: TRBJ1-1
v_gene: TRBV12-1
d_gene: -
CDR3nt: TGTGCCAGCAGCTTTGCGAAGTTGGCGAACACTGAAGCTTTCTTT
CDR3aa: CASSFAKLANTEAFF

abundance: -
j_gene: TRBJ1-2
v_gene: TRBV18
d_gene: TRBD1
CDR3nt: TGTGCCAGCTCACATGGACAGGGGGCGGAAAGGGGCTACACCTTC
CDR3aa: CASSHGQGAERGYTF

abundance: -
j_gene: TRBJ2-7
v_gene: TRBV7-6
d_gene: TRBD1
CDR3nt: TGTGCCAGCAGCGGACAGGGGACCTACGAGCAGTACTTC
CDR3aa: CASSGQGTYEQYF

abundance: -
j_gene: TRBJ2-2
v_gene: TRBV4-1
d_gene: TRBD2
CDR3nt: TGCGCCAGCAGCCAAGGACAGCGGGGGGCAAACACCGGGGAGCTGTTTTTT
CDR3aa: CASSQGQRGANTGELFF

abundance: -
j_gene: TRBJ2-3
v_gene: TRBV9
d_gene: -
CDR3nt: TGTGCCAGCAGCCCGCCCGGGGAGACCCTCACAGATACGCAGTATTTT
CDR3aa: CASSPPGETLTDTQYF

abundance: -
j_gene: TRBJ2-5
v_gene: TRBV7-9
d_gene: TRBD2
CDR3nt: TGTGCCAGCAGTTTTCTAGCGGTGGGGGAGACCCAGTACTTC
CDR3aa: CASSFLAVGETQYF

abundance: -
j_gene: TRBJ2-2
v_gene: TRBV11-2
d_gene: TRBD1
CDR3nt: TGTGCCAGCAGCCTATGGACAGGTTTCGACACCGGGGAGCTGTTTTTT
CDR3aa: CASSLWTGFDTGELFF

abundance: -
j_gene: TRBJ1-3
v_gene: TRBV6-1
d_gene: -
CDR3nt: TGTGCCAGCACCCATGGGAGCTCTGGAAACACCATATATTTT
CDR3aa: CASTHGSSGNTIYF

abundance: few
j_gene: TRBJ1-1
v_gene: TRBV18
d_gene: TRBD1
CDR3nt: TGTGCCAGCTCAACACAGGGGGACACTGAAGCTTTCTTT
CDR3aa: CASSTQGDTEAFF

abundance: -
j_gene: TRBJ1-6
v_gene: TRBV21-1
d_gene: -
CDR3nt: TGTGCCAGCAGCAAAAAAAGGGGATCCGGGACAGACAGTTCACCCCTCCACTTT
CDR3aa: CASSKKRGSGTDSSPLHF

abundance: -
j_gene: TRBJ1-4
v_gene: TRBV6-5
d_gene: TRBD1
CDR3nt: TGTGCCACCGGGACAGGGGTTTTCACGGGAGAAAAACTGTTTTTT
CDR3aa: CATGTGVFTGEKLFF

abundance: -
j_gene: TRBJ2-3
v_gene: TRBV5-6
d_gene: -
CDR3nt: TGTGCCAGCAGCTTGGGGGGGCTCGGAACAGATACGCAGTATTTT
CDR3aa: CASSLGGLGTDTQYF

abundance: -
j_gene: TRBJ1-5
v_gene: TRBV7-9
d_gene: -
CDR3nt: TGTGCCAGCAGCTTCGGACAGTTTGATCAGCCCCAGCATTTT
CDR3aa: CASSFGQFDQPQHF

abundance: -
j_gene: TRBJ2-3
v_gene: TRBV20-1
d_gene: TRBD2
CDR3nt: TGCAGTGCCAGTACTAGCGACAGCACAGATACGCAGTATTTT
CDR3aa: CSASTSDSTDTQYF

abundance: few
j_gene: TRBJ2-4
v_gene: TRBV4-1
d_gene: TRBD1
CDR3nt: TGCGCCAGCAGCCGCTGGGACAGCCCGACAGGGGCCAAAAACATTCAGTACTTC
CDR3aa: CASSRWDSPTGAKNIQYF

abundance: -
j_gene: TRBJ1-2
v_gene: TRBV3-1/TRBV3-2
d_gene: TRBD1
CDR3nt: TGTGCCAGCAGGGGGGGAGGACAGGACTATGGCTACACCTTC
CDR3aa: CASRGGGQDYGYTF

abundance: few
j_gene: TRBJ1-5
v_gene: TRBV2
d_gene: -
CDR3nt: TGTGCCAGCAGGTCAGGGAAGGTTAATCAGCCCCAGCATTTT
CDR3aa: CASRSGKVNQPQHF

abundance: -
j_gene: TRBJ2-2
v_gene: TRBV5-1
d_gene: TRBD2
CDR3nt: TGCGCCAGCAGCTTGGCCAGCGGGGAGAACACCGGGGAGCTGTTTTTT
CDR3aa: CASSLASGENTGELFF

abundance: -
j_gene: TRBJ1-1
v_gene: TRBV5-1
d_gene: -
CDR3nt: TGCGCCAGCAGCGAATCGGGGGGACTGAACACTGAAGCTTTCTTT
CDR3aa: CASSESGGLNTEAFF

abundance: -
j_gene: TRBJ1-2
v_gene: TRBV7-8
d_gene: -
CDR3nt: TGTGCCAGCAGCTTAGCGGGCCAGAGCTATGGCTACACCTTC
CDR3aa: CASSLAGQSYGYTF

abundance: -
j_gene: TRBJ1-4
v_gene: TRBV4-1
d_gene: -
CDR3nt: TGCGCCATTTCTGGGCCTAATGAAAAACTGTTTTTT
CDR3aa: CAISGPNEKLFF

abundance: -
j_gene: TRBJ2-7
v_gene: TRBV3-1/TRBV3-2
d_gene: TRBD1
CDR3nt: TGTGCCAGCAGCCCTGGACAGGGATTCGGCGAGCAGTACTTC
CDR3aa: CASSPGQGFGEQYF

abundance: -
j_gene: TRBJ2-4
v_gene: TRBV30
d_gene: -
CDR3nt: TGTGCCTGGGGGGGCGACAGCCCGAAAAACATTCAGTACTTC
CDR3aa: CAWGGDSPKNIQYF

abundance: -
j_gene: TRBJ2-7
v_gene: TRBV27
d_gene: TRBD1
CDR3nt: TGTGCCAGCAGTTTATCAGGACAGGCCTACGAGCAGTACTTC
CDR3aa: CASSLSGQAYEQYF

abundance: -
j_gene: TRBJ2-1
v_gene: TRBV7-2
d_gene: -
CDR3nt: TGTGCCAGCAGCTTAGAGTCTGGGCGGGGGCCCTACAATGAGCAGTTCTTC
CDR3aa: CASSLESGRGPYNEQFF

abundance: -
j_gene: TRBJ1-2
v_gene: TRBV7-9
d_gene: -
CDR3nt: TGTGCCAGCAGCGTTGAACAGGGACATGGCTACACCTTC
CDR3aa: CASSVEQGHGYTF

abundance: few
j_gene: TRBJ2-7
v_gene: TRBV2
d_gene: -
CDR3nt: TGTGCCAGCATGCGTGGAGGTCGCTACGAGCAGTACTTC
CDR3aa: CASMRGGRYEQYF

abundance: -
j_gene: TRBJ1-1
v_gene: TRBV7-9
d_gene: -
CDR3nt: TGTGCCAGCAGCTTAGGACCCGAGGGAGCTTTCTTT
CDR3aa: CASSLGPEGAFF

abundance: -
j_gene: TRBJ1-2
v_gene: TRBV6-6
d_gene: TRBD1
CDR3nt: TGTGCCAGCGGATCAAGGACAGGGATTGATGGCTACACCTTC
CDR3aa: CASGSRTGIDGYTF

abundance: -
j_gene: TRBJ2-1
v_gene: TRBV6-5
d_gene: -
CDR3nt: TGTGCCAGCAGAGGACAGCCACCGCGCAATGAGCAGTTCTTC
CDR3aa: CASRGQPPRNEQFF

abundance: -
j_gene: TRBJ1-1
v_gene: TRBV3-1/TRBV3-2
d_gene: -
CDR3nt: TGTGCCAGCAGTCGGGGGGGGGCGCAGACTGAAGCTTTCTTT
CDR3aa: CASSRGGAQTEAFF

abundance: -
j_gene: TRBJ2-1
v_gene: TRBV7-8
d_gene: TRBD1
CDR3nt: TGTGCCAGCACCCAGGGACAGGGAATATATACTGAGCAGTTCTTC
CDR3aa: CASTQGQGIYTEQFF

abundance: -
j_gene: TRBJ1-5
v_gene: TRBV19
d_gene: -
CDR3nt: TGTGCCAGTAGTTCCCGGGTGCAGCCCCAGCATTTT
CDR3aa: CASSSRVQPQHF

abundance: -
j_gene: TRBJ1-1
v_gene: TRBV18
d_gene: TRBD1
CDR3nt: TGTGCCAGCTCACCACGACAGGGAATGGAGGCTGAAGCTTTCTTT
CDR3aa: CASSPRQGMEAEAFF

abundance: -
j_gene: TRBJ2-1
v_gene: TRBV20-1
d_gene: TRBD2
CDR3nt: TGCAGTGCTAGTAGCCTAGCGGGGGCCAGCTCCTACAATGAGCAGTTCTTC
CDR3aa: CSASSLAGASSYNEQFF

abundance: -
j_gene: TRBJ2-1
v_gene: TRBV7-2
d_gene: TRBD1
CDR3nt: TGTGCCAGCAGCCCAACGGGACAGGGGTGGAATGAGCAGTTCTTC
CDR3aa: CASSPTGQGWNEQFF

abundance: -
j_gene: TRBJ2-5
v_gene: TRBV7-9
d_gene: TRBD1
CDR3nt: TGTGCCAGCAGTTACGCCGGGACAGGCCAAGAGACCCAGTACTTC
CDR3aa: CASSYAGTGQETQYF

abundance: -
j_gene: TRBJ1-5
v_gene: TRBV6-5
d_gene: TRBD1
CDR3nt: TGTGCCAGCAGTATGGACAGGGAGTATCAGCCCCAGCATTTT
CDR3aa: CASSMDREYQPQHF

abundance: -
j_gene: TRBJ1-2
v_gene: TRBV11-2
d_gene: -
CDR3nt: TGTGCCAGCAGCTTTCCAACTGGGGGGAACTATGGCTACACCTTC
CDR3aa: CASSFPTGGNYGYTF

abundance: -
j_gene: TRBJ1-1
v_gene: TRBV7-9
d_gene: -
CDR3nt: TGTGCCAGCAGCTTCGGTCCGGGGGGCACTGAAGCTTTCTTT
CDR3aa: CASSFGPGGTEAFF

abundance: -
j_gene: TRBJ2-1
v_gene: TRBV6-4
d_gene: TRBD2
CDR3nt: TGTGCCAGCAGTGACCCCCAACTAGCGGGAGTTTGTGAGCAGTTCTTC
CDR3aa: CASSDPQLAGVCEQFF

abundance: -
j_gene: TRBJ2-2
v_gene: TRBV4-1
d_gene: -
CDR3nt: TGCGCCAGCAGCCAAGATCATCCCAGGGCCAACACCGGGGAGCTGTTTTTT
CDR3aa: CASSQDHPRANTGELFF

abundance: few
j_gene: TRBJ2-2
v_gene: TRBV9
d_gene: TRBD2
CDR3nt: TGTGCCAGCAGCCCGGGGACTAGCGGGGCCACCGGGGAGCTGTTTTTT
CDR3aa: CASSPGTSGATGELFF

abundance: -
j_gene: TRBJ1-2
v_gene: TRBV27
d_gene: TRBD1
CDR3nt: TGTGCCAGCAGTTTATCGACAGGGTACTATGGCTACACCTTC
CDR3aa: CASSLSTGYYGYTF

abundance: -
j_gene: TRBJ1-5
v_gene: TRBV5-6
d_gene: -
CDR3nt: TGTGCCAGCAGCCGGGCAGGGTCGGGCAATCAGCCCCAGCATTTT
CDR3aa: CASSRAGSGNQPQHF

abundance: -
j_gene: TRBJ1-2
v_gene: TRBV6-5
d_gene: -
CDR3nt: TGTGCCGGCACACAGGGCGTCTATGGCTACACCTTC
CDR3aa: CAGTQGVYGYTF